One sample yielded the 9 T cell receptor beta chains listed below, sequenced in a study of T cell repertoires in cytomegalovirus infection. TCRdb re-derived calls from the reads in MiXCR, one entry per CDR3 protein. Among roughly 630,000 distinct CDR3 sequences, 20% to 30% were seen once, and the ten largest hold 6.5% to 10%. Sequencing was performed on CD8+ T cells from PBMCs. The receptors shown here come from a human donor in good health (CMV status not recorded). Some clones in this sample may be carry-over from other donors' samples.

The chain links TRBV29-1 to TRBJ1-1; unclear D gene. Trimming took 2 bases from V and 1 from J, leaving 8 bases between them. The CDR3 loop spans 13 amino acids. CDR1 SQVTM and CDR2 ANQGSEA come from the germline V gene. This chain's CDR3 is CSVEWPTNTEAFF. CDR3 in DNA: TGCAGCGTTGAATGGCCGACGAACACTGAAGCTTTCTTT.

Many counts were recorded for this clonotype. V is TRBV7-2 and J is TRBJ2-5, with TRBD2 as a possible D gene (6 bases). The V end was cut by 5 bases, the J end by 1 base, with 26 bases between. This CDR3 is built from 19 residues. Germline values: CDR1 SGHTA, CDR2 FQGNSA. Written as DNA, the CDR3 is TGTGCCAGCAGCCTCCTCCATGCCATTGGGCGGGGAGCCCAAGAGACCCAGTACTTC. It encodes CASSLLHAIGRGAQETQYF.

This clonotype was seen repeatedly, ten times or more. The chain uses TRBV7-2 and TRBJ2-7, with D maybe TRBD2 (5 bases). The V and J ends lost 5 bases and 3 bases respectively, with 11 bases between them. Per the germline V gene, CDR1 is SGHTA and CDR2 is FQGNSA. The CDR3 loop spans 13 amino acids. The CDR3 DNA is TGTGCCAGCAGCCGGGGAGAGGGCTACGAGCAGTACTTC. This codes for CASSRGEGYEQYF.

A note on this clonotype: A much bigger clone sits one base away, suggesting this may be a read error. This rearrangement joins TRBV28 to TRBJ2-2; possible D gene TRBD1, 6 bases. The germline gives CDR1 MDHEN, CDR2 SYDVKM. With 10 bases removed from V and 7 bases from J, the gap between germline ends came to 19 bases. The CDR3 runs 14 residues. In nucleotides, the CDR3 is TGTGCCAACAAATTGGCAGGGGTCGGCGGGGAGCTGTTTTTT. Its protein product is CANKLAGVGGELFF.

The chain joins TRBV28 to TRBJ2-7; D might be TRBD1 (6 bases). V lost 5 bases, J lost 0 bases, and 11 bases lay in between. This CDR3 region has 14 residues. Germline values: CDR1 MDHEN, CDR2 SYDVKM. CDR3 sequence reads: CASSKNRVSYEQYV. Here the CDR3 DNA reads TGTGCCAGCAGTAAAAACAGGGTCTCCTACGAGCAGTACGTC.

This clonotype was detected a few times. This chain uses TRBV5-1 with TRBJ2-7, with a tentative D call TRBD2 (6 bases). CDR3 size: 14 residues. Trimming shortened V by 4 bases and J by 3 bases, and 14 bases separated the two germline ends. Looked up from germline, CDR1 is SGHRS and CDR2 is YFSETQ. The chain's CDR3 is CASSPGVGGYEQYF. The CDR3 DNA sequence: TGCGCCAGCAGCCCTGGGGTGGGGGGCTACGAGCAGTACTTC.

This clonotype was counted ten times or more. J is TRBJ2-1 and V is TRBV7-9; the D gene could be TRBD1 or TRBD2 (5 bases each). The CDR3 is 16 amino acids. Per the germline V gene, CDR1 is SEHNR and CDR2 is FQNEAQ (reference sequence). Trimming took 5 bases from V and 6 from J, leaving 20 bases between them. In DNA form, the CDR3 reads TGTGCCAGCAGCCTTCCTCCCGGGACGAGCATCAATGAGCAGTTCTTC. Translating gives CASSLPPGTSINEQFF.

On this clonotype: The germline gene is not matched at one end of the junction; a read error may be the cause. The V and J genes are TRBV7-6 and TRBJ1-1; no firm D call. Germline lookup yields CDR1 SGHVS and CDR2 FNYEAQ. The CDR3 is 15 residues long. The CDR3 DNA is TGTACCAGCAGCTTAGGTAAAGGGCTGCACACTGAAGCTTTCTTT. It codes for CTSSLGKGLHTEAFF. The whole variable domain, remainder taken from reference TRBV7-6 and TRBJ1-1, is GAGVSQSPRYKVTKRGQDVALRCDPISGHVSLYWYRQALGQGPEFLTYFNYEAQQDKSGLPNDRFSAERPEGSISTLTIQRTEQRDSAMYRCTSSLGKGLHTEAFFGQGTRLTVV.

The J gene is TRBJ1-2, the V gene TRBV6-6; no definite D call. This CDR3 is built from 15 residues. Germline V gene data show CDR1 as MNHNY and CDR2 as SVGAGI (reference sequence). The germline V and J ends were trimmed by 2 bases and 8 bases, with 18 bases remaining between them. The CDR3 sequence: CASSYTSGPRMGYTF. CDR3 nucleotide sequence: TGTGCCAGCAGTTACACAAGCGGACCGAGGATGGGCTACACCTTC.